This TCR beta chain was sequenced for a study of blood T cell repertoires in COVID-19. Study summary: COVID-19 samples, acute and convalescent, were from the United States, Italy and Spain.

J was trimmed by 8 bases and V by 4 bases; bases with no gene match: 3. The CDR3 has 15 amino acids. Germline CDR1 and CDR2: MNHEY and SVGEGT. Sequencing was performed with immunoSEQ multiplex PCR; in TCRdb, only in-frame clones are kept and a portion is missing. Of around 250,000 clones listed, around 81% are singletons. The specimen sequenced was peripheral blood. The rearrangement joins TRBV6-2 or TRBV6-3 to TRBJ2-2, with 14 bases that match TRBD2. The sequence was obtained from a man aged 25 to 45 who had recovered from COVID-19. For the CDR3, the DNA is TGTGCCAGCAGTTCGACTAGCGGGGGGGCAGGGGAGCTGTTTTTT. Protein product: CASSSTSGGAGELFF.